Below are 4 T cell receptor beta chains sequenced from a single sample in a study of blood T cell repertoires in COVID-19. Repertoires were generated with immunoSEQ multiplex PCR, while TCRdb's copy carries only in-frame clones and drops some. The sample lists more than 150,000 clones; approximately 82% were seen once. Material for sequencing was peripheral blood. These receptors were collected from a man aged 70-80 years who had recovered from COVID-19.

In DNA, the CDR3 is TGCGCCAGCAGCCGCCGGACTAGCGGCCTCACCTACAATGAGCAGTTCTTC. It yields the protein CASSRRTSGLTYNEQFF. This chain connects TRBV5-1 to TRBJ2-1; TRBD2 aligns across 10 bases. The CDR3 spans 17 residues. V dropped 4 bases and J dropped 2; count of bases not matched to a gene: 9. The germline V gene has CDR1 SGHRS and CDR2 YFSETQ. Supplemented by reference TRBV5-1 and TRBJ2-1, the full variable domain reads KAGVTQTPRYLIKTRGQQVTLSCSPISGHRSVSWYQQTPGQGLQFLFEYFSETQRNKGNFPGRFSGRQFSNSRSEMNVSTLELGDSALYLCASSRRTSGLTYNEQFFGPGTRLTVL.

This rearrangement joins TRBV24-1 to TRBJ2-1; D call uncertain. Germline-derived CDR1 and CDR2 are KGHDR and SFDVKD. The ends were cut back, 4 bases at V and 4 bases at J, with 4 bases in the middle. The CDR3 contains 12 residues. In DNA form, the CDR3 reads TGTGCCACCAGTGACCCTTACAATGAGCAGTTCTTC. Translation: CATSDPYNEQFF.

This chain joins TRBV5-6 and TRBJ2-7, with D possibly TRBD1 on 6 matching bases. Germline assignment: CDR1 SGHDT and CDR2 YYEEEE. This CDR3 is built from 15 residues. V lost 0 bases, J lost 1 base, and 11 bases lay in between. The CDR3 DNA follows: TGTGCCAGCAGCTTGGGGCAGGGGTCTTCCTACGAGCAGTACTTC. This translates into CASSLGQGSSYEQYF.

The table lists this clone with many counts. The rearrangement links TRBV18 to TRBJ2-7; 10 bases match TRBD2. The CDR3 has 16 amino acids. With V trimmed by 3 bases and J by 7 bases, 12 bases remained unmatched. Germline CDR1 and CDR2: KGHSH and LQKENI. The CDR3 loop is CASSPAGTSVAGEQYF. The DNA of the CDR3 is TGTGCCAGCTCACCCGCCGGGACTAGCGTAGCGGGGGAGCAGTACTTC.